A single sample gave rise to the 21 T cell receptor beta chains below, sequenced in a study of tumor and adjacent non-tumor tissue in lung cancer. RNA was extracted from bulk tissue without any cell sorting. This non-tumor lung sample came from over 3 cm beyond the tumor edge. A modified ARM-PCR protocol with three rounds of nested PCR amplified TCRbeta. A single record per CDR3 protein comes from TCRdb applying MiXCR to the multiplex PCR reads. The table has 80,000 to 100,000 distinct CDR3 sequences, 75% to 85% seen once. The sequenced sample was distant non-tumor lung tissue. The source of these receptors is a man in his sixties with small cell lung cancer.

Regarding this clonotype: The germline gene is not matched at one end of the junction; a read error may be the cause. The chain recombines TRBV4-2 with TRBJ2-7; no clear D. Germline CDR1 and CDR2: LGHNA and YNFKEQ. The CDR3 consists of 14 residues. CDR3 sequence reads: CASSQDTGANEQYF. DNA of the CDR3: TGTGCCAGCAGCCAAGATACCGGTGCGAACGAGCAATACTTC.

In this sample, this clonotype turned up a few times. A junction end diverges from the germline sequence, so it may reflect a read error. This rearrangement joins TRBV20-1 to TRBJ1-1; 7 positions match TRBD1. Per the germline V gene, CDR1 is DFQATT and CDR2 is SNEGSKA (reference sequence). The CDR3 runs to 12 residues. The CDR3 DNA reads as TGCAGTGCCAGGGGGGTGAACACCGAAGCTTTCTTT. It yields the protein CSARGVNTEAFF.

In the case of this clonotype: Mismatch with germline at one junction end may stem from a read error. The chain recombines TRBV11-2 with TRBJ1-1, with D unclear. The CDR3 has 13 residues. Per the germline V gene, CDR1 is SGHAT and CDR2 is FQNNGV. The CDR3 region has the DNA TGTACCAGCAACTTAGAACGCCGGCTCGAAGTTTTCTTC. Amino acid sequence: CTSNLERRLEVFF.

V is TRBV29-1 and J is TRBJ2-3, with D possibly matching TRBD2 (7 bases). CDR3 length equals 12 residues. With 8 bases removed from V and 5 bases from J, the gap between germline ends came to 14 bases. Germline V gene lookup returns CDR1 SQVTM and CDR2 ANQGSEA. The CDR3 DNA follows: TGCAGCACTGGGGGGGCGCGAGATACGCAGTATTTT. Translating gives CSTGGARDTQYF.

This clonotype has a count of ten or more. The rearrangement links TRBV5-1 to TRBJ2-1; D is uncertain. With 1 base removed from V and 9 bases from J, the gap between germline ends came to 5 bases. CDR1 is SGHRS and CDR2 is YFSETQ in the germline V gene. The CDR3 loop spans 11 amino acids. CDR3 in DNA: TGCGCCAGCAGCTTGCGAGGTGAGCAGTTCTTC. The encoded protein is CASSLRGEQFF.

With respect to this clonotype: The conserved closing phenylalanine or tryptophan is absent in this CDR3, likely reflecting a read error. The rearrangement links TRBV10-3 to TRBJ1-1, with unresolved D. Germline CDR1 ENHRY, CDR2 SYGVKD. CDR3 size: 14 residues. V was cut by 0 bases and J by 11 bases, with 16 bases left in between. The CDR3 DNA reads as TGTGCCATCAGTGAGTCGGGAGGGTCATTTGTTGCTTTCTAT. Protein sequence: CAISESGGSFVAFY.

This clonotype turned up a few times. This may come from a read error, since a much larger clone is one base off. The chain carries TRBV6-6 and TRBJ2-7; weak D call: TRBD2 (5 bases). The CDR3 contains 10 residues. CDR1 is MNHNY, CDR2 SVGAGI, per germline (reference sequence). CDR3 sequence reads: CASRDYEKYF. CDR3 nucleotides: TGTGCCAGCAGAGACTACGAGAAGTACTTC.

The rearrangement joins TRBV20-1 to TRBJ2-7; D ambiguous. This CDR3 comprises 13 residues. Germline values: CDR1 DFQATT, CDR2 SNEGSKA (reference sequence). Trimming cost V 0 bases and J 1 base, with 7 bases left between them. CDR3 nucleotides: TGCAGTGCTAGAGATGGGTCTTCCTACGAGCAGTACTTC. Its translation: CSARDGSSYEQYF.

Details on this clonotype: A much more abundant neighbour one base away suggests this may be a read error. As DNA, the CDR3 is TGTGTCAGCAGATCCGGGACACTCTCCTACGAGCAGTACTTC. It is translated as CVSRSGTLSYEQYF. The rearrangement joins TRBV28 to TRBJ2-7; possible D gene TRBD1, 6 bases. CDR1 and CDR2 (germline): MDHEN, SYDVKM. The CDR3 consists of 14 residues.

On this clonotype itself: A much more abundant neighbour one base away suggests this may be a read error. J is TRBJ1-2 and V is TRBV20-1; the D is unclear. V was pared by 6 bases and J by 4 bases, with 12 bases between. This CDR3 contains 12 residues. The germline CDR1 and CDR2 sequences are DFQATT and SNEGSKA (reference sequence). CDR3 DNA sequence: TGCAGTGCGAGACTTCAGGTCTATGGCTACACCTTC. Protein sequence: CSARLQVYGYTF.

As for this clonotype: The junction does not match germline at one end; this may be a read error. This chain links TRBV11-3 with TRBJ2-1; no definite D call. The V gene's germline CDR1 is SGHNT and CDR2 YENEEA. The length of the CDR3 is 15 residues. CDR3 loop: CSSSLAAWYDNEQFF. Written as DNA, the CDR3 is TGTTCCAGCAGCTTAGCAGCGTGGTACGACAATGAGCAGTTCTTT.

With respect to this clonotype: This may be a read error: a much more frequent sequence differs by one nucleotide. The CDR3 protein is CASSRTNGYIF. The CDR3 DNA reads as TGTGCCAGCAGCCGAACGAATGGCTACATCTTC. This chain links TRBV28 with TRBJ1-2; D is ambiguous. The germline V gene has CDR1 MDHEN and CDR2 SYDVKM. The CDR3 sequence is 11 residues long.

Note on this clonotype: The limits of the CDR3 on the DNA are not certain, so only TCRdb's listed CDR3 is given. CDR3 amino acids: CASSKAHWGRGTQHF. V gene TRBV21-1 combines with J gene TRBJ1-5. TRBV21-1 is a pseudogene segment. Both ends counted, the CDR3 spans 15 residues.

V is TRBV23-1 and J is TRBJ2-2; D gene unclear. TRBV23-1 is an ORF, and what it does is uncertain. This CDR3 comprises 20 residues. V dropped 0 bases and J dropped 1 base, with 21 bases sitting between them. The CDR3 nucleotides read TGCGCCAGCAGTCAATCGGGAATGGTCCCGACCTTTTTGAACACCGGGGAGCTGTTTTTT. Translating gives CASSQSGMVPTFLNTGELFF.

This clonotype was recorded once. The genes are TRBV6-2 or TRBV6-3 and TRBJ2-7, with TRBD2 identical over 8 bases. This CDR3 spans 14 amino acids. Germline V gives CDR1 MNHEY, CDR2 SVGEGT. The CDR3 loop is CASRRTSTTYEHYV. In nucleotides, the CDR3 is TGTGCCAGCAGGAGGACTAGCACAACCTACGAGCACTACGTC.

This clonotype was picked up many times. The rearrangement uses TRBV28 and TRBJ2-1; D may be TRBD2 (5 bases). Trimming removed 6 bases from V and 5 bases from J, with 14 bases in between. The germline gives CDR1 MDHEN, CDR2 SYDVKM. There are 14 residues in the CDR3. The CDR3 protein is CASRPPGKNNEQFF. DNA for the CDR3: TGTGCCAGCAGGCCTCCCGGGAAGAACAATGAGCAGTTCTTC.

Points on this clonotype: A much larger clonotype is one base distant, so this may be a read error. The CDR3 loop is CSARGQTELGYNEQFF. The CDR3 DNA follows: TGCAGTGCTAGAGGTCAGACAGAGTTGGGCTACAATGAGCAGTTCTTC. The V call is TRBV20-1, the J call TRBJ2-1; maybe TRBD1 (5 bases). V was pared by 1 base and J by 3 bases, with 16 bases between. Germline values: CDR1 DFQATT, CDR2 SNEGSKA (reference sequence). The CDR3 is made up of 16 amino acids.

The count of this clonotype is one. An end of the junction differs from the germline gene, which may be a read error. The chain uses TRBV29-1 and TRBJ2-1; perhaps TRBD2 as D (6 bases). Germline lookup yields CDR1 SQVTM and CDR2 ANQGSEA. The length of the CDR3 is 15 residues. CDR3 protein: CSLEWRDRSYNEQFF. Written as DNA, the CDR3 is TGTAGCCTTGAATGGCGGGACCGCTCCTACAATGAGCAGTTCTTC.

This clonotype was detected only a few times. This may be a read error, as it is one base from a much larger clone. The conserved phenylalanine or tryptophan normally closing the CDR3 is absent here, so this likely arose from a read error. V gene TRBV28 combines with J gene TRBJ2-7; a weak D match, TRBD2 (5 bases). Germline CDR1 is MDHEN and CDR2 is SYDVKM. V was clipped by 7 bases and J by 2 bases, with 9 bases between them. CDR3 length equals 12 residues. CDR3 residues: CASKTGTYEQYL. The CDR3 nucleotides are TGTGCCAGCAAAACGGGGACCTACGAGCAGTACTTA.

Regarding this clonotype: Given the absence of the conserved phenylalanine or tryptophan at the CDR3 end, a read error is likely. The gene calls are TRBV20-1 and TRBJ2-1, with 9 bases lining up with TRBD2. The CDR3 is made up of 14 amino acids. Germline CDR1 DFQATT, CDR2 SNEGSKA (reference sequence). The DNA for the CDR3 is TGTAGTGCTAGAGATAATAGCGGGAGAAATGAGCAGTTCATC. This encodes CSARDNSGRNEQFI.

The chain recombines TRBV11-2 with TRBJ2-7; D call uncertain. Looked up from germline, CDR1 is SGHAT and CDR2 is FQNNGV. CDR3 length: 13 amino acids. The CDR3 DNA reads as TGCGCCAGCAGCTTAGGTGGCTCCTACGAACAGTACGTC. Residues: CASSLGGSYEQYV.